This is a list of T cell receptor beta chains from one sample in a study of somatic mutations in cytotoxic T cells in rheumatoid arthritis. TCRdb's table, derived via immunoSEQ multiplex PCR, lists solely in-frame clones and lacks some. Of around 16,000 clones listed, 77% are singletons. Sequencing was performed on CD8+ T cells sorted from blood. The receptors here all came from an adult with rheumatoid arthritis. Both conserved end residues are part of each CDR3. The D gene is left open where the match is weak. Where a row states a size, it is once, few, many or the class of an expanded clone; other rows omit it.

cdr3_nt cdr3_aa j_call clone_size cdr3_length v_call d_call
TGTGCCAGCAGTGAGGGGCAGGGAAGGGGGCGAGAAGAAAAACTGTTTTTT CASSEGQGRGREEKLFF TRBJ1-4 . 17 TRBV6-1 TRBD1
TGTGCCAGCAGTGCAGGAGGAGCTGGAAACACCATATATTTT CASSAGGAGNTIYF TRBJ1-3 . 14 TRBV6-5 .
TGTGCCCAGCAGTCCACGGTCGACGAGCAGTACTTC CAQQSTVDEQYF TRBJ2-7 . 12 TRBV2 .
TGTGCCAGCAGCTCGACCGGGGTTGGGAACACTGAAGCTTTCTTT CASSSTGVGNTEAFF TRBJ1-1 . 15 TRBV5-4 .
TGTGCCAGCAGCGCATCGAGGCAGAACCCGGAGCCCCAGCATTTT CASSASRQNPEPQHF TRBJ1-5 . 15 TRBV2 .
TGTGCCATCCGAGGGGCGGGGTGGAAAGAGACCCAGTACTTC CAIRGAGWKETQYF TRBJ2-5 once 14 TRBV10-3 .
TGTGCCAGCAGCTTAGGTGTCTATGGCTACACCTTC CASSLGVYGYTF TRBJ1-2 few 12 TRBV13 .
TGTGCCGGCAGCCAAGGGCTGAGGGAGACCCAGTACTTC CAGSQGLRETQYF TRBJ2-5 . 13 TRBV14 .
TGTGCCAGCAGTGAAGGAGTCTCTGGGGCCAACGTCCTGACTTTC CASSEGVSGANVLTF TRBJ2-6 . 15 TRBV6-1 .
TGTGCCAGCAGTTCAGCGGGGGGGCGGTACAATGAGCAGTTCTTC CASSSAGGRYNEQFF TRBJ2-1 . 15 TRBV27 TRBD2
TGTGCCAGCAGTGAAGGGTTACGGCAAAAATATAATTCACCCCTCCACTTT CASSEGLRQKYNSPLHF TRBJ1-6 . 17 TRBV6-1 .
TGTGCCAGCAGCCGGACAGGAAACAATCAGCCCCAGCATTTT CASSRTGNNQPQHF TRBJ1-5 . 14 TRBV11-2 TRBD1
TGTGCCAGCAGCCAGGGGGGGGGACAGACTAATGAAAAACTGTTTTTT CASSQGGGQTNEKLFF TRBJ1-4 . 16 TRBV5-4 TRBD1
TGTGCCAGCCCCACCGGGCTAGTAATGACAGATACGCAGTATTTT CASPTGLVMTDTQYF TRBJ2-3 . 15 TRBV2 .
TGTGCCAGCAGTTCGTACAGCGGGGTTTTTGCAGATACGCAGTATTTT CASSSYSGVFADTQYF TRBJ2-3 . 16 TRBV27 TRBD2
TGTGCCAGCAAGGGGAGGACAGGTTACAATGAGCAGTTCTTC CASKGRTGYNEQFF TRBJ2-1 . 14 TRBV2 .
TGTGCCAGCAGCAGAAGGTCGGATCAGCCCCAGCATTTT CASSRRSDQPQHF TRBJ1-5 . 13 TRBV2 .
TGTGCCAGCAGCCCAGGGGGCGGGGGATCACCCCTCCACTTT CASSPGGGGSPLHF TRBJ1-6 . 14 TRBV5-4 TRBD1
TGTGCCAGCCGCGACAGGGTGAACACTGAAGCTTTCTTT CASRDRVNTEAFF TRBJ1-1 . 13 TRBV6-5 TRBD1
TGTGCCAGCTCACCGGGACAGGGTAATTCACCCCTCCACTTT CASSPGQGNSPLHF TRBJ1-6 . 14 TRBV18 TRBD1
TGTGCCAGCGGGAGGGACAGTAGGACACCAAATTCACCCCTCCACTTT CASGRDSRTPNSPLHF TRBJ1-6 . 16 TRBV27 TRBD1
TGTGCCAGCAGCGTAGGAGGTAACTCCTACGAGCAGTACTTC CASSVGGNSYEQYF TRBJ2-7 . 14 TRBV9 .
TGCGCCAGCAGCCAAGTTCGGACAGGGGGCAATCAGCCCCAGCATTTT CASSQVRTGGNQPQHF TRBJ1-5 . 16 TRBV4-1 TRBD1
TGTGCCAGCAGGGCTAGCGGGGACGCAGATACGCAGTATTTT CASRASGDADTQYF TRBJ2-3 . 14 TRBV6-1 TRBD2
TGCGCCAGCAGTGATTGGGGACAAGTTGGAAACACCATATATTTT CASSDWGQVGNTIYF TRBJ1-3 . 15 TRBV10-2 .
TGTGCCAGCAGTGGGGGGGAAACAGATACGCAGTATTTT CASSGGETDTQYF TRBJ2-3 . 13 TRBV6-1 .
TGTGCCAGCAGTGATAGGTCAGGGGCCGGCTCCTACGAGCAGTACTTC CASSDRSGAGSYEQYF TRBJ2-7 . 16 TRBV6-1 .
TGCGCCAGCAGCTTGAGCTGGGGCTACGAGCAGTACTTC CASSLSWGYEQYF TRBJ2-7 . 13 TRBV5-1 .
TGTGCCAGCAGTTCATCAGACAGGGAAATCTACGAGCAGTACTTC CASSSSDREIYEQYF TRBJ2-7 few 15 TRBV5-4 TRBD1
TGTGCCAGCAGCCCACCGGGACTAGCGGGGGGGCTGGGCGAGCAGTACTTC CASSPPGLAGGLGEQYF TRBJ2-7 . 17 TRBV11-2 TRBD2
TGTGCCAGCAGCTTTGTACTTGGGTGGGGGGACTCTGGAAACACCATATATTTT CASSFVLGWGDSGNTIYF TRBJ1-3 . 18 TRBV12-1 .
TGTGCCAGCAGCCAAGGGGCGGGGAGACTCTACAATGAGCAGTTCTTC CASSQGAGRLYNEQFF TRBJ2-1 . 16 TRBV14 .
TGTGCCAGCAGTCCTCGGGCCCCAGATACGCAGTATTTT CASSPRAPDTQYF TRBJ2-3 . 13 TRBV28 .
TGTGCCAGCAGTCGCGACAGAGTCGCGGGCAATCAGCCCCAGCATTTT CASSRDRVAGNQPQHF TRBJ1-5 . 16 TRBV28 .
TGCGCCAGCAGCAAAACAGGGGTAATGAACACTGAAGCTTTCTTT CASSKTGVMNTEAFF TRBJ1-1 . 15 TRBV4-1 TRBD1
TGTGCCAGCAGTGAGCGTCCGGACCGTTGGGACACTGAAGCTTTCTTT CASSERPDRWDTEAFF TRBJ1-1 . 16 TRBV2 .
TGTGCCCTCCGGGGACAGGGGGCGCGTGGCTACACCTTC CALRGQGARGYTF TRBJ1-2 few 13 TRBV7-9 TRBD1
TGTGCCAGCAGTTTAACTGCGACAGATACGCAGTATTTT CASSLTATDTQYF TRBJ2-3 . 13 TRBV28 .
TGTGCCAGCAGCTCATCGACAGTTCGGGGAGAGACCCAGTACTTC CASSSSTVRGETQYF TRBJ2-5 once 15 TRBV7-3 .
TGTGCCAGCAGCTTAGGCCTCGGGACCGCAGATACGCAGTATTTT CASSLGLGTADTQYF TRBJ2-3 . 15 TRBV11-2 .
TGTGCCATATCCCTAGGCTACGAGCAGTACTTC CAISLGYEQYF TRBJ2-7 . 11 TRBV10-3 .
TGTGCCAGCAGCTTAGCCGGGACACCGAACACCGGGGAGCTGTTTTTT CASSLAGTPNTGELFF TRBJ2-2 . 16 TRBV7-9 .
TGTGCCAGCAGCTTAGTTTTAGGTCCTGGGGCCAACGTCCTGACTTTC CASSLVLGPGANVLTF TRBJ2-6 . 16 TRBV7-9 .
TGTGCCAGCAGTTTATCGGGGGACTACGAGCAGTACTTC CASSLSGDYEQYF TRBJ2-7 . 13 TRBV27 .
TGCGCCAGCATCGACCTCGGGCCTAGACAGGGTATATTCTCTGGAAACACCATATATTTT CASIDLGPRQGIFSGNTIYF TRBJ1-3 . 20 TRBV10-1 TRBD1
TGTGCCAGCAGTTACTCCGGGACAGTCTACGAGCAGTACTTC CASSYSGTVYEQYF TRBJ2-7 . 14 TRBV6-5 TRBD1
TGTGCCAGCAGCTTAGGGACAGGCGAGATAAATGAGCAGTTCTTC CASSLGTGEINEQFF TRBJ2-1 . 15 TRBV11-3 TRBD1
TGTGCCAGCAGTGAAGCGAGGAGGGTGATCACAGATACGCAGTATTTT CASSEARRVITDTQYF TRBJ2-3 . 16 TRBV2 .
TGTGCCAGCAGCGTAGGGGGAATTATGGGGTATGGAGAGACCCAGTACTTC CASSVGGIMGYGETQYF TRBJ2-5 . 17 TRBV5-6 .
TGTGCCAGCAGTTACTCGGACCGAGTCTACGAGCAGTACTTC CASSYSDRVYEQYF TRBJ2-7 few 14 TRBV6-5 .
TGTGCCAGCACGGCCCCCTTAAGTACAGATACGCAGTATTTT CASTAPLSTDTQYF TRBJ2-3 . 14 TRBV7-9 .
TGTGCCCACGGGGGGGAAACTTACGAGCAGTACTTC CAHGGETYEQYF TRBJ2-7 . 12 TRBV6-6 TRBD2
TGCAGCGTTAAGGACAGCCCAACTAATGAAAAACTGTTTTTT CSVKDSPTNEKLFF TRBJ1-4 once 14 TRBV29-1 .
TGTGCCAGCAGTCAGGGGGCCTACGAGCAGTACTTC CASSQGAYEQYF TRBJ2-7 . 12 TRBV6-5 TRBD1
TGCGCCAGCAGCTTGGCACGGCTGGGCTCTGGAAACACCATATATTTT CASSLARLGSGNTIYF TRBJ1-3 . 16 TRBV5-1 .